This TCR beta chain was recorded in a study of blood T cell repertoires in COVID-19 (dated by TCRdb to 2019 to 2021). Notes on the research overall: Samples covering the acute and convalescent phases of COVID-19 were provided by collaborators in the United States, Italy and Spain. The prospective study material was composed of cDNA or gDNA derived from T cells, B-cell-depleted T cells, or PBMCs. Deeply sampled blood TCRbeta repertoires from subjects exposed to, actively infected with, or recovered from COVID-19 were included in the dataset. The repertoires were released in a freely available public database intended as a resource for research on the immune response to SARS-CoV-2. The samples were drawn from the first 160 participants of the ongoing ImmuneRACE study and from 1,254 subjects provided by 6 global collaborators. Nearly every sample came with metadata listing a de-identified subject ID, COVID-19 status, age in years and sex. Where HLA class I and class II types were available, the types were taken from metadata supplied by the sample provider, not from assay-based typing. General findings and caveats noted by the study authors: The quantity of clinical and demographic metadata differed by source and by participant and was supplied without curation.

TCRbeta CDR3 regions were amplified from genomic DNA using the immunoSEQ Assay, a bias-controlled multiplex PCR. Concerning the study's data processing: The number of nucleated cells in each sample was estimated by amplification of reference gene primers within the assay. Sequence reads were collapsed and filtered to measure the absolute abundance of every unique TCRbeta CDR3 rearrangement. Productive Simpson clonality was computed per sample as the square root of Simpson's diversity index over productive rearrangements. TCRdb retrieved this table from immuneACCESS and kept in-frame rearrangements only. Not all clones are present; in checked studies, unresolved V genes account for under half, and no reason is known for the remainder. The V and J calls and clone size come from that table; D and trimming were worked out from the DNA. Present in this sample are 150,000 to 250,000 clones, 80% to 85% of which were seen just once. The ten biggest clones cover 6.5% to 9.5% of the sample.

In the germline V gene, CDR1 corresponds to MDHEN and CDR2 to SYDVKM. CDR3 length: 14 amino acids, cysteine to phenylalanine. Just CDR3 DNA is preserved here, 42 bases in frame from base 1. At the junction V is shortened by 4 bases and J by 3 bases, with 9 bases in between. This clone has only one observation. It lacks a known antigen. It has no much larger one-base neighbor in the sample; base qualities were not kept. Participants in the prospective study were enrolled through a virtual design, were aged about 18 to 90 years, and lived in roughly 25 United States geographic areas. To assign participants to cohorts, the prospective study relied on clinical history that participants themselves reported in a screening survey and a study questionnaire. ImmuneRACE Cohort 3 recovered participants were defined by two consecutive negative NP/OP PCR tests, healthcare professional clearance, or symptom resolution. In the prospective study, whole blood, serum and a nasopharyngeal or oropharyngeal swab were collected from each participant by mobile phlebotomists. Additional blood draws and questionnaires over an approximately two-month period could optionally be provided by prospective study participants. Prospective study blood samples were shipped either frozen or at room temperature before DNA extraction.

Sample: PBMCs or T cells enriched from blood (not recorded which). The TCR comes from a man aged 40-49 years who had recovered from COVID-19. The chain uses TRBV28 and TRBJ2-2; there is no confident call for the D gene. The DNA sequence follows: TGTGCCAGCAGTTCAAACATCGACACCGGGGAGCTGTTTTTT. This translates into CASSSNIDTGELFF.